This TCR beta chain stems from a study of shared clonotypes between healthy human individuals (dated by TCRdb to 2020 to 2021). For context, the study as a whole: The cohort included three men and a couple of women between 18 and 49 years of age. Each donor's leukapheresis produced roughly between about 0.9 and 9.5 billion PBMCs. To increase sequencing depth and limit assay-specific biases, TCR repertoire library preparation and sequencing were carried out by different laboratories using diverse techniques. For each donor, three plates each were used for CD4 naive and CD4 memory, two plates were used for CD8 naive, and one plate was used for CD8 memory. To estimate repertoire size and how much clonotype sharing occurs between individuals, the study deeply sequenced the blood TCR repertoires of roughly 5 healthy adults.

TCR CDR3 regions were amplified from genomic DNA by multiplex PCR using the deep immunoSEQ assay. Genomic DNA extracted from each cell subset was distributed evenly over all wells of several immunoSEQ 96-well plates, and each plate served as one replicate. For sorted subsets, each replicate PCR was loaded with roughly 200 ng genomic DNA, equivalent to 30,000 or so T cell genomes. Purified libraries were measured with a Qubit 3.0 fluorometer, size-checked on a Bioanalyzer 2100, and measured again with the KAPA Library Quantification kit. Each immunoSEQ 96-well plate was sequenced on its own single-read 150-cycle Illumina NextSeq 550 flow cell. The study's own analysis went as follows. Because only junctional sequences without quality scores were contained in the immunoSEQ output, filtering matching that applied to full-length reads could not be performed. To assign V/J genes and CDR3, sequences were annotated against IMGT germline references using PyIR, a Python wrapper for IgBLAST v1.9. Reads were filtered out if the reads had weak V/J assignments (E-value above 1e-6), no CDR3, stop codons, out-of-frame junctions, or ambiguous translated residues. V3J clonotypes were defined as sequences sharing an identical inferred V gene, J gene, and CDR3 amino acid sequence. Percentage overlap between repertoires was calculated by dividing the number of shared unique clonotypes by the size of the smaller repertoire. RTK rarefaction, the Chao1 estimator, and Recon v2.1 estimates of unobserved clonotypes were used to assess repertoire richness. Generation probabilities were computed with OLGA for all TCRbeta clonotypes obtained by the gDNA method from four donors. TCRdb holds this immuneACCESS table with in-frame rearrangements only. Some clones are missing; in checked studies, unresolved V genes explain under half, and the rest has no known cause. From that table come the V and J calls and clone size; the DNA was used to work out D and trimming. The sample contains roughly 2.4 million clones, approximately 94% of them found a single time. The ten largest clones take up about 0.13% of the sample.

V trim: 1 base; J trim: 0 bases; unmatched bases: 12. The CDR3 runs 19 amino acids, cysteine and phenylalanine included. The read is trimmed to its CDR3 DNA, 57 bases read in frame from base 1. Taken from the germline V gene, the CDR1 and CDR2 loops are SGHAT and FQNNGV. The donors were healthy, HIV-negative adults with no recently reported acute infections or vaccinations. Every donor was a Caucasian adult residing in Nashville, Tennessee, USA. CD4+ T cells were enriched by magnetic negative selection; naive cells were then positively selected on CD45RA, and the negative fraction formed the memory subset. After blood collection by leukapheresis, PBMCs were isolated using Ficoll-Histopaque density gradient centrifugation and then cryopreserved in the vapor phase of liquid nitrogen. Purity and quantity of every magnetically sorted T cell population were checked by analytical flow cytometry. Each sorted fraction had its genomic DNA isolated and then quantified by UV absorbance on a Nanodrop 2000c.

Study-level results and caveats: Pairwise subsampling indicated that sequencing depth was expected to affect the degree of clonotype sharing among donors. Larger estimated clonotype richness was generally found for naive subsets than for memory subsets. When several donors were compared, the shared fraction of clonotypes was about 5.5% for naive CD4, more than 3% for naive CD8, 2.3% for memory CD4, and roughly 0.43% for memory CD8. Sampling was restricted to blood, and TCR repertoires in tissue are likely to differ from TCR repertoires in blood. The genetic and exposure-history diversity represented was limited by the small number of donors. Even with the large sequencing depth, rarefaction of the sorted-subset datasets indicated that sequencing was incomplete. Higher generation probabilities were observed for clonotypes shared by all four sorted-subset donors than for non-shared clonotypes.

Concerning this clone itself: Its antigen has not been determined. The sample holds no much larger clone one base away, and base qualities are not on file.

The receptor was isolated from a man in his late teens or twenties in good health. The chain is made from TRBV11-2 and TRBJ2-3; TRBD2 aligns with 8 central bases. Sequenced sample: naive CD4+ T cells sorted from blood. Taken with the paper, the label for cell subset or site translates to: CD45RA+ positively selected. The CDR3 protein: CASSLGLGYGGVSTDTQYF. DNA sequence: TGTGCCAGCAGCTTAGGCTTAGGCTACGGGGGGGTTAGCACAGATACGCAGTATTTT.